This T cell receptor beta chain comes out of a study of blood T cell repertoires in COVID-19. Study overall: The cDNA or gDNA used as material had been derived from T cells, B-cell-depleted T cells, or PBMCs.

Participants, about 18 to 90 years old, spanned 25 or so US areas. Participants reported their clinical history, and cohort assignment relied on those reports. Recovered status in Cohort 3 required two negative PCRs, clearance, or symptom resolution. Germline CDR1 and CDR2: SEHNR and FQNEAQ (reference sequence). V shed 4 bases and J shed 7 bases, with 7 bases lying between them. This CDR3 is built from 11 residues. Libraries were prepared by immunoSEQ multiplex PCR; TCRdb keeps only in-frame clonotypes and omits some of them. Here the sample spans hundreds of thousands of clones, more than 75% being singletons.

Sequenced material: PBMCs or T cells enriched from blood (not recorded which). This TCR came from a man in his fifties or sixties who had recovered from COVID-19. The J gene is TRBJ2-5, the V gene TRBV7-9; D uncertain. This chain's CDR3 is CASSSPSTQYF. The DNA for the CDR3 is TGTGCCAGCAGCTCCCCGTCGACCCAGTACTTC. Looking up the rest from reference TRBV7-9 and TRBJ2-5 gives the full variable domain: DTGVSQNPRHKITKRGQNVTFRCDPISEHNRLYWYRQTLGQGPEFLTYFQNEAQLEKSRLLSDRFSAERPKGSFSTLEIQRTEQGDSAMYLCASSSPSTQYFGPGTRLLVL.